These T cell receptor beta chains were read from a single sample in a study of blood T cell repertoires in COVID-19. Method: immunoSEQ multiplex PCR; TCRdb's copy keeps in-frame clones and lacks some. The sample shows over 150,000 clones, approximately 80% of them seen only once. The specimen sequenced was peripheral blood. The source of these receptors is an older woman with acute or convalescent COVID-19. CDR3s include the opening cysteine and the closing phenylalanine or tryptophan. Fields, in order: clone size, D gene, V gene, J gene, CDR3 protein, CDR3 DNA. The D gene is left open where the match is weak. The size of a clone is reported for some rows only, either as once, few or many, or as a class for expanded clones.

size: -; D: TRBD1; V: TRBV6-5; J: TRBJ1-1; CDR3: CASSKDRGGTEAFF; DNA: TGTGCCAGCAGTAAGGACAGGGGGGGCACTGAAGCTTTCTTT
size: -; D: -; V: TRBV19; J: TRBJ1-1; CDR3: CASSIAGVANTEAFF; DNA: TGTGCCAGTAGTATAGCAGGGGTGGCAAACACTGAAGCTTTCTTT
size: -; D: -; V: TRBV28; J: TRBJ1-1; CDR3: CASSIQGAEAFF; DNA: TGTGCCAGCAGTATTCAAGGAGCTGAAGCTTTCTTT
size: -; D: TRBD1; V: TRBV24-1; J: TRBJ2-1; CDR3: CATSDPHGQDVYNEQFF; DNA: TGTGCCACCAGTGACCCCCACGGACAGGACGTCTACAATGAGCAGTTCTTC
size: -; D: -; V: TRBV25-1; J: TRBJ2-2; CDR3: CASSEFSTGELFF; DNA: TGTGCCAGCAGTGAATTCAGCACCGGGGAGCTGTTTTTT
size: -; D: -; V: TRBV5-8; J: TRBJ1-1; CDR3: CASSIQLNTEAFF; DNA: TGTGCCAGCAGCATACAGCTAAACACTGAAGCTTTCTTT
size: -; D: -; V: TRBV11-2; J: TRBJ1-3; CDR3: CASSPESATIYF; DNA: TGTGCCAGCAGCCCAGAATCTGCCACCATATATTTT
size: -; D: TRBD1; V: TRBV19; J: TRBJ1-4; CDR3: CASKDRTGVNEKLFF; DNA: TGTGCCAGTAAGGACCGGACAGGGGTTAATGAAAAACTGTTTTTT
size: -; D: -; V: TRBV9; J: TRBJ2-5; CDR3: CASSVGWQGKETQYF; DNA: TGTGCCAGCAGCGTAGGGTGGCAGGGGAAAGAGACCCAGTACTTC
size: -; D: -; V: TRBV7-8; J: TRBJ2-1; CDR3: CASRQEPMGVNEQFF; DNA: TGTGCCAGCAGACAGGAACCCATGGGCGTGAATGAGCAGTTCTTC
size: -; D: -; V: TRBV6-5; J: TRBJ1-2; CDR3: CASTPGGSYYGYTF; DNA: TGTGCCAGCACCCCGGGGGGGAGTTACTATGGCTACACCTTC
size: -; D: -; V: TRBV18; J: TRBJ2-7; CDR3: CASSPSRESEQYF; DNA: TGTGCCAGCTCCCCATCGAGGGAGTCCGAGCAGTACTTC
size: -; D: -; V: TRBV6-5; J: TRBJ1-2; CDR3: CASSYSNPGHNYGYTF; DNA: TGTGCCAGCAGTTACTCGAATCCGGGACACAACTATGGCTACACCTTC
size: -; D: TRBD2; V: TRBV5-1; J: TRBJ2-5; CDR3: CASSFYLSGGAQETQYF; DNA: TGCGCCAGCAGCTTTTACCTTAGCGGGGGGGCACAAGAGACCCAGTACTTC
size: -; D: -; V: TRBV21-1; J: TRBJ2-6; CDR3: CASRDGQVSSCGTGANVLTF; DNA: TGTGCCAGCAGGGACGGACAGGTATCCAGTTGTGGGACTGGGGCCAACGTCCTGACTTTC
size: once; D: TRBD2; V: TRBV19; J: TRBJ2-1; CDR3: CASSILRGAYNEQFF; DNA: TGTGCCAGTAGTATTCTGCGGGGGGCTTACAATGAGCAGTTCTTC
size: -; D: -; V: TRBV3-1/TRBV3-2; J: TRBJ1-2; CDR3: CASSQGRTRDEVF; DNA: TGTGCCAGCAGCCAAGGTAGGACACGCGATGAGGTCTTC
size: -; D: TRBD1; V: TRBV6-6; J: TRBJ1-5; CDR3: CASSYPPGTEDQPQHF; DNA: TGTGCCAGCAGTTACCCCCCAGGGACAGAAGATCAGCCCCAGCATTTT
size: -; D: -; V: TRBV7-8; J: TRBJ1-2; CDR3: CASSLAATLYGYTF; DNA: TGTGCCAGCAGCTTAGCCGCGACACTTTATGGCTACACCTTC
size: -; D: TRBD2; V: TRBV5-6; J: TRBJ2-1; CDR3: CASSLGLAGGNNEQFF; DNA: TGTGCCAGCAGCTTGGGGCTAGCGGGGGGAAACAATGAGCAGTTCTTC
size: -; D: TRBD1; V: TRBV7-8; J: TRBJ1-1; CDR3: CASSSPGTGLNTEAFF; DNA: TGTGCCAGCAGTTCCCCGGGGACAGGACTGAACACTGAAGCTTTCTTT
size: -; D: TRBD1; V: TRBV6-5; J: TRBJ1-1; CDR3: CASRIGQGVTEAFF; DNA: TGTGCCAGCAGGATAGGACAGGGAGTAACTGAAGCTTTCTTT